This T cell receptor (beta chain) was profiled in a study of blood T cell repertoires in COVID-19. Study summary: PBMCs, B-cell-depleted T cells, or T cells were the source of the cDNA or gDNA that made up the material.

CDR3 length: 15 amino acids. The germline V gene encodes CDR1 MNHNY and CDR2 SVGAGI (reference sequence). After removal of 2 bases from V and 8 bases from J, the junction contained 3 bases not matched to a gene. Under the authors' procedure: Researchers report that nucleated cell counts were estimated from reference gene primer amplification. The assay was immunoSEQ multiplex PCR, and TCRdb's table has in-frame clones only and misses some. For V, J and clone size, that table is used; D and trimming come from the DNA. The table lists hundreds of thousands of clones, about 82% of them singletons, with 5% to 7% in the top ten.

The receptor was isolated from a woman of 80 years or more with COVID-19, enrolled during active disease. Sequencing was carried out using peripheral blood. V and J are TRBV6-6 and TRBJ1-6, with 10 bases fitting TRBD1. The CDR3 reads CASSYTGQGDSPLHF. Written as DNA, the CDR3 is TGTGCCAGCAGTTACACAGGACAGGGGGATTCACCCCTCCACTTT.